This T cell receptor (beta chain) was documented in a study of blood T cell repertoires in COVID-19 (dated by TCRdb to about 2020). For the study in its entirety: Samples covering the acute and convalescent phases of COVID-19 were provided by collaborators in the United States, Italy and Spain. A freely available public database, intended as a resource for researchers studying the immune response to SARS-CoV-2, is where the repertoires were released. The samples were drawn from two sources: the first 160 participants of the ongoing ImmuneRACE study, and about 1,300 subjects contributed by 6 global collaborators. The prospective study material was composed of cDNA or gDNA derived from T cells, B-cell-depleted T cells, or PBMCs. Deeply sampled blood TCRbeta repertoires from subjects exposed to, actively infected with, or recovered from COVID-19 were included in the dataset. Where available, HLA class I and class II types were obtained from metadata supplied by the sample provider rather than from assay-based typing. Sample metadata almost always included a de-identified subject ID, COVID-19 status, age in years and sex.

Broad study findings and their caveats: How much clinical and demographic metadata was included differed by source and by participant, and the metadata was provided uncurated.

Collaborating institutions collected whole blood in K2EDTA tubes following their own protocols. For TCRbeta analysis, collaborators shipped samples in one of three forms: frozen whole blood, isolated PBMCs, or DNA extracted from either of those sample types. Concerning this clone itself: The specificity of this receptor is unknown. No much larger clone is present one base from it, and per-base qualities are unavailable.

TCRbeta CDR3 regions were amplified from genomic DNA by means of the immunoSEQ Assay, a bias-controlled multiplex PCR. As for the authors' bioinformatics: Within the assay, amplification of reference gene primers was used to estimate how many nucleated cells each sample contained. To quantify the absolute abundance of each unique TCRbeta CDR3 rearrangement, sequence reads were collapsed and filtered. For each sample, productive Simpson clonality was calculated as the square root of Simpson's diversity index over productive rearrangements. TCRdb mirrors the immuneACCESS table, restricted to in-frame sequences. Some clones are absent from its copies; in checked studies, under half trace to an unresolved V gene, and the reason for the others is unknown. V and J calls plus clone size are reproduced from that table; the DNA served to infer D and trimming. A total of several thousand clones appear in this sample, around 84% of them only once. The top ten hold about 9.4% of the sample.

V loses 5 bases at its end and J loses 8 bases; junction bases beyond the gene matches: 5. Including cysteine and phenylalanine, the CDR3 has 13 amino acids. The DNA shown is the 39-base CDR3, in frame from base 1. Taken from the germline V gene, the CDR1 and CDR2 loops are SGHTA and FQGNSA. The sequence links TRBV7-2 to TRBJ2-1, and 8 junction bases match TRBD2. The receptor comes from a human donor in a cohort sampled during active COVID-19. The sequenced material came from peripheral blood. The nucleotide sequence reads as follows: TGTGCCAGCAGCGGACTAGCTCTTCATGAGCAGTTCTTC. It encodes CASSGLALHEQFF.